Each of the 4 T cell receptor beta chains below was sequenced from the same sample in a study of response to subunit inactivated influenza vaccine (dated by TCRdb to 2016 to 2019). The method was RT-PCR. The sequencing machine was an Illumina HiSeq 2500. TCRdb reprocessing: public reads trimmed at Q25 with fastp, clones called with MiXCR, in-frame beta chains kept. Each record represents a unique CDR3 protein, reported with the most common genes and DNA among its rows. This sample lists around 490,000 distinct CDR3 sequences; 7.6% were detected once. Of the sample, about an eighth falls within the top ten clones. The material was PBMCs from blood, obtained around 25 months after vaccination. The receptors derive from a man aged 50 to 69 who received an inactivated influenza vaccine. Donor details come from another sample of the same person, matched by shared clones.

This clonotype came up a few times. The chain carries TRBV4-1 and TRBJ2-3; tentative D call: TRBD1 (6 bases). Trimming removed 2 bases from V and 2 bases from J, with 14 bases in between. Germline assignment: CDR1 MGHRA and CDR2 YSYEKL. The CDR3 runs 16 residues. CDR3 bases: TGCGCCAGCAGCCAAAGTCAGGGGCGAGTCACAGATACGCAGTATTTT. It encodes CASSQSQGRVTDTQYF.

This clonotype was recorded at least ten times. The chain is built from TRBV7-2 and TRBJ2-3; tentatively, D is TRBD1 (5 bases). The CDR3 loop spans 16 amino acids. Trimming cost V 1 base and J 2 bases, with 13 bases left between them. Germline values: CDR1 SGHTA, CDR2 FQGNSA. CDR3 sequence reads: CASSLGGVYSTDTQYF. As DNA, the CDR3 is TGTGCCAGCAGCTTAGGGGGCGTCTACTCCACAGATACGCAGTATTTT.

This clonotype was seen ten or more times. V gene TRBV29-1 combines with J gene TRBJ1-5; D unresolved. The germline V and J ends were trimmed by 7 bases and 3 bases, with 16 bases remaining between them. This CDR3 is 14 amino acids long. Germline V gene sequence: CDR1 SQVTM, CDR2 ANQGSEA. CDR3 amino acids: CSGKLPGDNQPQHF. Here the CDR3 DNA reads TGCAGCGGGAAATTGCCCGGCGACAATCAGCCCCAGCATTTT.

This clonotype was seen more than once but under ten times. The chain links TRBV6-5 to TRBJ2-3; 7 bases match TRBD2. V was clipped by 2 bases and J by 2 bases; unmatched bases: 13. Germline-derived CDR1 and CDR2 are MNHEY and SVGAGI. The CDR3 runs to 18 residues. The CDR3 loop is CASSYSASRAGYTDTQYF. The CDR3 nucleotides are TGTGCCAGCAGTTACAGTGCCTCCCGAGCGGGATACACAGATACGCAGTATTTT.